The 13 T cell receptor beta chains reported below all come from one sample, sequenced in a study of identical twins. TCRdb fed the 5' RACE reads into MiXCR, producing one record per CDR3 protein. The sample has about 480,000 distinct CDR3 sequences; approximately 15% are singletons. In addition, the sample was reused for a study of yellow fever vaccine responses in identical twins.

Sequenced sample: CD4+ T cells sorted from blood. Receptors originate from a woman under 30 in good health.

The genes are TRBV9 and TRBJ2-3, with 8 bases lining up with TRBD2. Unmatched junction bases numbered 11, after V lost 0 bases and J lost 8 bases. Germline values: CDR1 SGDLS, CDR2 YYNGEE. There are 16 residues in the CDR3. CDR3 coding DNA: TGTGCCAGCAGCGTAGCTACGAGAGGGACTAGAGGTACGCAGTATTTT. Residues: CASSVATRGTRGTQYF.

The chain joins TRBV4-3 to TRBJ2-3, with D maybe TRBD1 (5 bases). CDR1 is LGHNA and CDR2 is YSLEER in the germline V gene. This CDR3 spans 16 amino acids. The germline V and J ends were trimmed by 0 bases and 5 bases, with 15 bases remaining between them. The CDR3 reads CASSQDIGALRDTQYF. DNA for the CDR3: TGCGCCAGCAGCCAAGATATTGGGGCCCTTAGAGATACGCAGTATTTT.

This clonotype was counted a few times. This chain links TRBV5-1 with TRBJ2-5, with D perhaps matching TRBD2 (7 bases). Germline CDR1 SGHRS, CDR2 YFSETQ. Trimming stripped 2 bases from V and 5 bases from J, with 16 bases between. This CDR3 is built from 15 residues. CDR3 in amino acids: CASSFGRGAPETQYF. DNA of the CDR3: TGCGCCAGCAGCTTCGGTCGGGGGGCCCCTGAGACCCAGTACTTC.

This clonotype occurred many times. CDR3 protein: CASSQVARDTQYF. CDR3 sequence (DNA): TGTGCCAGCAGCCAAGTGGCTAGAGATACGCAGTATTTT. J is TRBJ2-3 and V is TRBV3-1; D ambiguous. Germline CDR1 reads LGHDT; CDR2 reads YNNKEL (reference sequence). The ends were cut back, 1 base at V and 5 bases at J, with 7 bases in the middle. The CDR3 runs to 13 residues.

V gene TRBV7-2 combines with J gene TRBJ1-4; D might be TRBD1 (6 bases). This CDR3 contains 13 residues. Germline lookup yields CDR1 SGHTA and CDR2 FQGNSA. Trimming removed 9 bases at V and 7 bases at J, with 15 bases between. CDR3: CASKGTMSEKLFF. The CDR3 coding sequence is TGTGCCAGTAAGGGGACAATGAGTGAAAAACTGTTTTTT.

The gene calls are TRBV7-2 and TRBJ2-7, with unresolved D. V shed 3 bases and J shed 4 bases, with 10 bases lying between them. This CDR3 comprises 13 residues. In germline, CDR1 is SGHTA, CDR2 FQGNSA. The CDR3 reads CASSFGPYYEQYF. The CDR3 DNA sequence: TGTGCCAGCAGCTTCGGGCCCTATTACGAGCAGTACTTC.

This clonotype was recorded a few times. The genes are TRBV10-3 and TRBJ2-5; D remains unclear. The CDR3 covers 13 residues. The V gene's germline CDR1 is ENHRY and CDR2 SYGVKD. V lost 7 bases and J lost 0, with 9 bases in between. CDR3 in DNA: TGTGCCATCAAGCCGATAGACCAAGAGACCCAGTACTTC. Encoded protein: CAIKPIDQETQYF.

The chain has TRBV6-2 or TRBV6-3 and TRBJ2-3, with TRBD2 matching 9 bases. This CDR3 is 14 amino acids long. J gave up 0 bases and V 10 bases, and 5 bases lay outside the gene matches. Germline V gene lookup returns CDR1 MNHEY and CDR2 SVGEGT. In nucleotides, the CDR3 is TGTGCCATATTAGCGGGAGAGAGCACAGATACGCAGTATTTT. Translated: CAILAGESTDTQYF.

This clonotype was observed a few times. As DNA, the CDR3 is TGTGCCAGCAGTTCTTTACAGGGTAGAGGGGAAAAACTGTTTTTT. Amino acids: CASSSLQGRGEKLFF. The chain couples TRBV6-5 to TRBJ1-4, with TRBD1 as a possible D gene (6 bases). Trimming pared 4 bases from V and 8 bases from J, leaving 17 bases between. CDR1 is MNHEY and CDR2 is SVGAGI in the germline V gene. The CDR3 runs to 15 residues.

This clonotype has only a few counts. The V and J genes are TRBV27 and TRBJ1-5; no firm D call. Germline-derived CDR1 and CDR2 are MNHEY and SMNVEV (reference sequence). The CDR3 runs 14 residues. V was pared by 6 bases and J by 0 bases, with 9 bases between. The CDR3 sequence: CASSLTNSNQPQHF. The CDR3 DNA reads TGTGCCAGCAGCCTCACGAATAGCAATCAGCCCCAGCATTTT.

This clonotype has just a few counts. V gene TRBV6-5 combines with J gene TRBJ1-1, with a possible D match to TRBD1 (5 bases). The CDR3 is made up of 14 amino acids. The germline V gene has CDR1 MNHEY and CDR2 SVGAGI. The ends were cut back, 2 bases at V and 4 bases at J, with 11 bases in the middle. Here the CDR3 reads CASSYEYGTTEAFF. CDR3 nucleotide sequence: TGTGCCAGCAGTTACGAGTACGGGACCACTGAAGCTTTCTTT.

The chain recombines TRBV25-1 with TRBJ2-3; no definite D call. The CDR3 loop spans 15 amino acids. CDR1 and CDR2 (germline): MGHDK, SYGVNS. Trimming stripped 1 base from V and 2 bases from J, with 10 bases between. CDR3 amino acids: CASSELRQYTDTQYF. In DNA, the CDR3 is TGTGCCAGCAGTGAATTAAGACAATACACAGATACGCAGTATTTT.

V gene TRBV5-1 combines with J gene TRBJ2-7, with 11 bases that match TRBD1. CDR3 length: 18 residues. After removal of 1 base from V and 1 base from J, the junction contained 10 bases not matched to a gene. Germline V gives CDR1 SGHRS, CDR2 YFSETQ. CDR3 protein: CASSLYGSGTGGSYEQYF. DNA of the CDR3: TGCGCCAGCAGCTTGTACGGTTCCGGGACAGGGGGATCCTACGAGCAGTACTTC.